This T cell receptor (beta chain) was captured in a study of Ad26.COV2.S vaccination and SARS-CoV-2 variants. Regarding the study as a whole: Breadth measured for non-spike TCRs was similar across vaccine and placebo recipients. After vaccination, reports described spike-specific CD8+ and CD4+ T cell responses as showing substantial breadth.

Clones were read by immunoSEQ multiplex PCR, and TCRdb kept only the in-frame ones, dropping some. Among 350,000 to 450,000 clones, about nine tenths were seen once, and the ten largest hold over 1.5%. Treatment indicated: about 20 received Ad26.COV2.S at low or high dose, single or two shots; about five received placebo; per-sample allocation not given. At day 63 after the first vaccine or placebo injection, samples were drawn. With V trimmed by 4 bases and J by 0 bases, 9 bases remained unmatched. CDR3 length equals 16 residues. CDR1 SGHVS and CDR2 FQNEAQ come from the germline V gene. On this clone: Antigen unknown.

V usage is TRBV7-8 and J usage is TRBJ2-7; 7 bases fit TRBD2. Sequenced here: peripheral blood, sampled in a trial of Ad26.COV2.S vaccine versus placebo. This sequence was found in a person between 18 and 60 years old who received the Ad26.COV2.S COVID-19 vaccine or a placebo. CDR3 nucleotides: TGTGCCAGCAGCTCCCCGGGTAGCGGGTTCTCCTACGAGCAGTACTTC. It encodes CASSSPGSGFSYEQYF.